These T cell receptor beta chains were read from a single sample in a study of OX40 agonist ivuxolimab in advanced cancers. Assay used: immunoSEQ multiplex PCR; TCRdb lists only in-frame clones, some missing. The sample comprises around 100,000 clones, 90% of which are singletons, and just over 0.15% rests with the top ten. Sequenced here: CD4+ or CD8+ T cells sorted from blood, sampled in a trial of the OX40 agonist ivuxolimab. These receptors all come from an adult with an advanced solid tumor such as melanoma, head and neck, liver or kidney cancer. The CDR3 runs from the conserved cysteine through the conserved F or W. The D gene is left open where the match is weak. Size values are once, few and many counts, or a class for expanded clones, and some rows have none.

d_call,clone_size,v_call,j_call,cdr3_nt,cdr3_aa
.,.,TRBV6-5,TRBJ1-5,TGTGCCAGCAGTTACTCTAAGACCGCCAATCAGCCCCAGCATTTT,CASSYSKTANQPQHF
TRBD1,.,TRBV11-3,TRBJ1-4,TGTGCCAGCAGCTCACCAGGGGGGCGGGATGAAAAACTGTTTTTT,CASSSPGGRDEKLFF
.,.,TRBV7-3,TRBJ1-4,TGTGCCAGCAGCCCGGGACTGGCAACTAATGAAAAACTGTTTTTT,CASSPGLATNEKLFF
TRBD1,few,TRBV28,TRBJ1-5,TGTGCCAGCGGGACAGGGAATCAGCCCCAGCATTTT,CASGTGNQPQHF
.,.,TRBV12-2,TRBJ1-3,TGTGCAAGTCGCTTAGTTAAGGGGTCGGGAAACACCATATATTTT,CASRLVKGSGNTIYF
TRBD1,once,TRBV5-4,TRBJ2-7,TGTGCCAGCAGCCCCAGGGGGACAGAAACCCACGAGCAGTACTTC,CASSPRGTETHEQYF
.,.,TRBV5-1,TRBJ1-3,TGCGCCAGCAGCCCAAACCTGGGGGAAGCAAGAAACACCATATATTTT,CASSPNLGEARNTIYF
.,.,TRBV10-3,TRBJ2-7,TGTGCCATCAGTTTAGCGGCCTCCTACGAGCAGTACTTC,CAISLAASYEQYF
TRBD2,.,TRBV9,TRBJ2-7,TGTGCCAGCAGCCTTTCCGGGACTAGCGGTTTGGAGCAGTACTTC,CASSLSGTSGLEQYF
.,.,TRBV2,TRBJ1-1,TGTGCCGGCAACCAGGTCAAGAACACTGAAGCTTTCTTT,CAGNQVKNTEAFF
TRBD2,.,TRBV19,TRBJ2-1,TGTGCCAGTAGTATAAACCGGGACTACGACAATGAGCAGTTCTTC,CASSINRDYDNEQFF
TRBD1,.,TRBV19,TRBJ2-7,TGTGCCAGTAGTATTGGACAGGGGGTCTACGAGCAGTACTTC,CASSIGQGVYEQYF
TRBD1,.,TRBV18,TRBJ1-4,TGTGCCAGCTCACCGAAGCGACAGGGGATGGTTAGTGGGCCTAATGAAAAACTGTTTTTT,CASSPKRQGMVSGPNEKLFF
.,.,TRBV29-1,TRBJ2-2,TGCAGCGCAGGGGGGAGAGGAACCGGGGAGCTGTTTTTT,CSAGGRGTGELFF
.,.,TRBV5-3,TRBJ1-5,TGTGCCAGACCTATAATCCATAGCAATCAGCCCCAGCATTTT,CARPIIHSNQPQHF
TRBD1,.,TRBV7-3,TRBJ2-3,TGTGCCAGCAGCTTAACGTCCGGGACAGGGGGCGGAGATACGCAGTATTTT,CASSLTSGTGGGDTQYF
.,.,TRBV11-2,TRBJ2-7,TGTGCCAGCAGCCAATCCTACGAGCAGTACTTC,CASSQSYEQYF
TRBD1,.,TRBV11-2,TRBJ2-3,TGTGCCAGCAGGCAACCAGGCCGGACAGGGCAGTATACGCAGTATTTT,CASRQPGRTGQYTQYF
TRBD1,.,TRBV30,TRBJ2-1,TGTGCCTGGAGGGAGACAGGGGGTGTATCCTACAATGAGCAGTTCTTC,CAWRETGGVSYNEQFF
TRBD2,.,TRBV7-9,TRBJ2-3,TGTGCCAGCAGCTTCCTAGCGGGGTCCCCCGTGGATACGCAGTATTTT,CASSFLAGSPVDTQYF
.,.,TRBV6-5,TRBJ2-7,TGTGCCAGCGTTTCGACAGGCTCATCCTACGAGCAGTACTTC,CASVSTGSSYEQYF
.,once,TRBV7-9,TRBJ2-2,TGTGCCAGCAGCCCGGACAAGAACACCGGGGAGCTGTTTTTT,CASSPDKNTGELFF
TRBD2,.,TRBV9,TRBJ2-7,TGTGCCAGCAGCGTAGGGAGCGGGAGCTCCTACGAGCAGTACTTC,CASSVGSGSSYEQYF
.,.,TRBV10-3,TRBJ2-2,TGTGCCATCCGATACTTAACCGGGGAGCTGTTTTTT,CAIRYLTGELFF
.,.,TRBV21-1,TRBJ2-7,TGTGCCAGCAGCAAAGTGGGTCAGACAGGGGGAAAGTACGAGCAGTACTTC,CASSKVGQTGGKYEQYF
.,once,TRBV6-1,TRBJ2-5,TGTGCCAGCAGTGGTGCCAGGGGGGCAACTTGGGAGACCCAGTACTTC,CASSGARGATWETQYF
.,.,TRBV28,TRBJ2-1,TGTGCCAGCAGCCCTGTGGGAAGGTTGAATGAGCAGTTCTTC,CASSPVGRLNEQFF
.,.,TRBV28,TRBJ2-7,TGTGCCAGCACCATAAGGCACAGGGTCTACGAGCAGTACTTC,CASTIRHRVYEQYF
.,.,TRBV13,TRBJ1-2,TGTGCCAGCAGCTTTGAGGACTATGGCTACACCTTC,CASSFEDYGYTF
.,.,TRBV28,TRBJ2-7,TGTGCCAGCATTTCCCCAGGGGCTCGGGGGCAGTACTTC,CASISPGARGQYF
.,once,TRBV7-8,TRBJ1-1,TGTGCCAGCAGCTTAGATGCGAACACTGAAGCTTTCTTT,CASSLDANTEAFF
.,.,TRBV5-1,TRBJ2-7,TGCGCCAGCAGCTTGATGAGGGGGGATGGTTACGAGCAGTACTTC,CASSLMRGDGYEQYF
.,.,TRBV10-3,TRBJ1-2,TGTGCCATCTCCGGGCAGCCGAACTATGGCTACACCTTC,CAISGQPNYGYTF
.,once,TRBV9,TRBJ2-1,TGTGCCAGCAGCCCAGGGGTAGGGACTACCTACAATGAGCAGTTCTTC,CASSPGVGTTYNEQFF
.,.,TRBV30,TRBJ1-3,TGTGCCTCGGGCCGCTCCTCTGGAAACACCATATATTTT,CASGRSSGNTIYF
.,once,TRBV6-6,TRBJ1-1,TGTGCCAGCACCCCGGGGCCCAAGACGAACACTGAAGCTTTCTTT,CASTPGPKTNTEAFF
.,.,TRBV5-6,TRBJ1-4,TGTGCCAGCAGCTTGGCCTTTAGGGGAAGTGAAAAACTGTTTTTT,CASSLAFRGSEKLFF
.,.,TRBV7-3,TRBJ1-2,TGTGCCAGCAGCTTAACGAAGGGGAATGGCTACACCTTC,CASSLTKGNGYTF
.,.,TRBV5-1,TRBJ2-3,TGCGCCAGCAGCTTGGGAAACACAGATACGCAGTATTTT,CASSLGNTDTQYF
TRBD2,.,TRBV4-1,TRBJ2-1,TGCGCCAGCAGCGATATTCGGGGGGGCCACTCCTACAATGAGCAGTTCTTC,CASSDIRGGHSYNEQFF
TRBD1,.,TRBV9,TRBJ2-5,TGTGCCAGCAACGGAGGACAGGATTTGGAGACCCAGTACTTC,CASNGGQDLETQYF
TRBD2,once,TRBV7-9,TRBJ2-3,TGTGCCAGCAGCTTAGGACTAGCGGGGAACACAGATACGCAGTATTTT,CASSLGLAGNTDTQYF
.,.,TRBV29-1,TRBJ2-1,TGCAGCGTCTACGGCCGACAGACTAGTTACAATGAGCAGTTCTTC,CSVYGRQTSYNEQFF
.,.,TRBV30,TRBJ1-5,TGTGCCTGGAGCGCGCAGGCCGGTCAGCCCCAGCATTTT,CAWSAQAGQPQHF
.,.,TRBV6-1,TRBJ2-5,TGTGCCAGCAGTGATCGGGGGCAAGAGACCCAGTACTTC,CASSDRGQETQYF
TRBD1,.,TRBV5-1,TRBJ1-1,TGCGCCAGCAGCTTGGGACAGGGCCACACTGAAGCTTTCTTT,CASSLGQGHTEAFF
.,.,TRBV19,TRBJ2-1,TGTGCCAGTACCGGCAGGGTTTTGAATGAGCAGTTCTTC,CASTGRVLNEQFF